This TCR beta chain derives from a study of blood T cell repertoires in COVID-19. Study overall: Spain, Italy and the United States supplied samples that represented acute and convalescent COVID-19. From T cells, B-cell-depleted T cells, or PBMCs came the material, which was cDNA or gDNA.

Measured with immunoSEQ multiplex PCR; TCRdb has only the in-frame clones, and not every one. The repertoire includes fewer than 350,000 clones, around 89% of them detected once, and less than 2% sits in the top ten. Individuals aged about 18 to 89 years were recruited from approximately 24 US areas. Sequenced: PBMCs or T cells enriched from blood (not recorded which). This TCR was sampled from a woman between 18 and 30 years old with acute COVID-19.

The chain's CDR3 is CASGQGHSSGEQYF. The CDR3 DNA reads TGTGCCAGCGGACAGGGTCATTCGTCGGGGGAGCAGTACTTC. The chain carries TRBV7-2 and TRBJ2-7; TRBD1 aligns across 8 bases. The CDR3 is 14 amino acids. CDR1 is SGHTA and CDR2 is FQGNSA in the germline V gene. V lost 8 bases to trimming and J lost 7 bases; unmatched junction nucleotides: 13.